This is a list of T cell receptor beta chains from one sample in a study of blood T cell repertoires in COVID-19. Repertoires were generated with immunoSEQ multiplex PCR, while TCRdb's copy carries only in-frame clones and drops some. The table records around 190,000 clones, approximately 85% of them present only once. What was sequenced was PBMCs or T cells enriched from blood (not recorded which). The source of these receptors is a woman in her late teens or twenties who had recovered from COVID-19. Both conserved end residues are part of each CDR3. The D gene is left open where the match is weak. The size field is filled for only some rows; it gives once, few, many or a size class.

j_call	d_call	clone_size	v_call	cdr3_nt	cdr3_aa
TRBJ1-1	TRBD1	.	TRBV10-3	TGTGCCATCAGGCGGACAGGGGGAAGCACTGAAGCTTTCTTT	CAIRRTGGSTEAFF
TRBJ2-1	TRBD2	.	TRBV6-5	TGTGCCAGCAGAGTAGCGGGAGCGGCGAGGAATGAGCAGTTCTTC	CASRVAGAARNEQFF
TRBJ1-4	TRBD1	once	TRBV7-9	TGTGCCAGCACCCTGGGACAGCCGAATGAAAAACTGTTTTTT	CASTLGQPNEKLFF
TRBJ2-2	TRBD2	.	TRBV28	TGTGCCAGCAGACTAGCGTACACCGGGGAGCTGTTTTTT	CASRLAYTGELFF
TRBJ1-2	.	.	TRBV28	TGTGCCAGCAGGACAGGCCCTCCTGGGGGCTACACCTTC	CASRTGPPGGYTF
TRBJ2-1	TRBD2	.	TRBV5-1	TGCGCCAGCAGCGCCCGGGGGGGAGACCCCTACAATGAGCAGTTCTTC	CASSARGGDPYNEQFF
TRBJ1-5	.	few	TRBV20-1	TGCAGTGCTAGTTCAGGTAGTAGCAATCAGCCCCAGCATTTT	CSASSGSSNQPQHF
TRBJ1-2	.	.	TRBV6-1	TGTGCCAGCAGTGAACAGGTTCGCTATGGCTACACCTTC	CASSEQVRYGYTF
TRBJ1-5	.	.	TRBV5-6	TGTGCCAGCAGCTTGGGCGGCCATAGCAATCAGCCCCAGCATTTT	CASSLGGHSNQPQHF
TRBJ2-7	TRBD2	.	TRBV6-5	TGTGCCAGCAGTTTATTTAGCGGGGGGTACTACGAGCAGTACTTC	CASSLFSGGYYEQYF
TRBJ1-1	.	.	TRBV5-1	TGCGCCAGCAGCCAGAACACTGAAGCTTTCTTT	CASSQNTEAFF
TRBJ2-1	TRBD2	.	TRBV10-3	TGTGCCATCAGTGAGTCGAAAGTGGGGGGGGACAATGAGCAGTTCTTC	CAISESKVGGDNEQFF
TRBJ2-7	TRBD2	.	TRBV10-2	TGCGCCAGCAGTGAGTCGAAGGGACTACCCTACGAGCAGTACTTC	CASSESKGLPYEQYF
TRBJ1-1	.	few	TRBV7-9	TGTGCCAGCAGTGGGATGGGACTTGAAGCTTTCTTT	CASSGMGLEAFF
TRBJ2-4	TRBD1	.	TRBV12-3/TRBV12-4	TGTGCCAGCAGTTCCAATCCGGGACAGGGGTACTTC	CASSSNPGQGYF
TRBJ2-5	.	.	TRBV19	TGTGCCAGTAGTATTGGGGCTCAAGAGACCCAGTACTTC	CASSIGAQETQYF
TRBJ1-5	TRBD1	.	TRBV28	TGTGCCAGTTCGACAGGGGGAGATCAGCCCCAGCATTTT	CASSTGGDQPQHF
TRBJ2-3	.	.	TRBV5-1	TGCGCCAGCAGCTTGGGGGGCAGAGCTAGCACAGATACGCAGTATTTT	CASSLGGRASTDTQYF
TRBJ1-4	.	.	TRBV5-6	TGTGCCAGCAGCTCGGGACTACTAAATGAAAAACTGTTTTTT	CASSSGLLNEKLFF
TRBJ2-7	.	.	TRBV11-2	TGTGCCAGCAGCTTTGCCAGGGGAACCTACGAGCAGTACTTC	CASSFARGTYEQYF
TRBJ2-7	TRBD2	.	TRBV14	TGTGCCAGCAGCCAGCGGGGACTAGCGGGAAGCTACGAGCAGTACTTC	CASSQRGLAGSYEQYF
TRBJ2-6	.	.	TRBV28	TGTGCCACCAAGACTCCCCAAGGACAGACTGGGGCCAACGTCCTGACTTTC	CATKTPQGQTGANVLTF
TRBJ1-5	TRBD1	.	TRBV18	TGTGCCAGCTCCGGGACAGGGCAAGGTTCTAGTCAGCCCCAGCATTTT	CASSGTGQGSSQPQHF
TRBJ2-1	TRBD2	.	TRBV10-2	TGCGCCAGCAGTACTAGCGGGGGCCCAAATGAGCAGTTCTTC	CASSTSGGPNEQFF
TRBJ2-4	.	few	TRBV19	TGTGCCAGCCAGGGCTGGGGCATTCAGTACTTC	CASQGWGIQYF
TRBJ1-1	.	.	TRBV29-1	TGCAGCGTCGGAGGGGCGAACACTGAAGCTTTCTTT	CSVGGANTEAFF
TRBJ1-2	.	.	TRBV12-3/TRBV12-4	TGTGCCAGCAGCCGGGGGGGGAACTATGGCTACACCTTC	CASSRGGNYGYTF
TRBJ1-3	.	.	TRBV6-1	TGTGCCAGCAGTGAAGTTGTGGGGGCTGCGGGAAACACCATATATTTT	CASSEVVGAAGNTIYF
TRBJ1-1	.	.	TRBV7-2	TGTGCCAGCAGCTTATCAGGCGACACTGAAGCTTTCTTT	CASSLSGDTEAFF
TRBJ1-1	.	once	TRBV13	TGTGCCAGCAGCTTAGACCTACAGGGAGTGGATGCTTTCTTT	CASSLDLQGVDAFF
TRBJ2-3	.	.	TRBV6-5	TGTGCCAGCACCGTAAGCTTTGGCACAGATACGCAGTATTTT	CASTVSFGTDTQYF
TRBJ2-3	TRBD2	.	TRBV2	TGTGCCAGCAGTGTCCGACTAGCGGGGAGAGATACGCAGTATTTT	CASSVRLAGRDTQYF
TRBJ2-7	.	.	TRBV4-1	TGCGCCAGCAGCCCCGACGCTCGGGGGAGCTACGAGCAGTACTTC	CASSPDARGSYEQYF
TRBJ2-1	TRBD2	.	TRBV5-8	TGTGCCAGCAGCCCTGGTCGGGTTGCGGGAGTTACCTACAATGAGCAGTTCTTC	CASSPGRVAGVTYNEQFF
TRBJ1-5	.	.	TRBV19	TGTGCCAGTAGTCCCCAGGGAAACAATCAGCCCCAGCATTTT	CASSPQGNNQPQHF
TRBJ2-1	.	.	TRBV18	TGTGCCAGCTCACCAGGGGGGGAGCAGTTCTTC	CASSPGGEQFF
TRBJ2-1	.	.	TRBV18	TGTGCCAGCTCAGGAACCGTCGACAGGCCCAAGGGCTACAATGAGCAGTTCTTC	CASSGTVDRPKGYNEQFF